Below, 3 T cell receptor beta chains from the same sample are listed, as sequenced in a study of blood T cell repertoires in COVID-19. This table comes from immunoSEQ multiplex PCR, and its TCRdb copy is limited to in-frame clones, with some not included. The sample has 150,000 to 200,000 clones, more than 75% seen once. Material: peripheral blood. These receptors originate from a human donor in a cohort sampled during active COVID-19.

The rearrangement links TRBV5-1 to TRBJ1-1; maybe TRBD1 (6 bases). Germline-derived CDR1 and CDR2 are SGHRS and YFSETQ. V was cut by 0 bases and J by 6 bases, with 9 bases left in between. This CDR3 spans 13 amino acids. The CDR3 DNA follows: TGCGCCAGCAGCTTGGGACAGGCGTCTGAAGCTTTCTTT. It translates to CASSLGQASEAFF.

The chain is built from TRBV18 and TRBJ2-2, with 14 bases lining up with TRBD2. Trimming removed 0 bases from V and 4 bases from J; junction bases left unmatched: 1. The CDR3 is 17 residues long. CDR1 and CDR2 from the germline V gene are KGHSH and LQKENI. The CDR3 region is CASSPPTSGGVTGELFF. The CDR3 DNA follows: TGTGCCAGCTCACCACCGACTAGCGGGGGGGTCACCGGGGAGCTGTTTTTT.

This sequence joins TRBV19 and TRBJ2-7, with D possibly TRBD2 on 5 matching bases. The length of the CDR3 is 14 residues. Germline CDR1 reads LNHDA; CDR2 reads SQIVND (reference sequence). The V end was cut by 3 bases, the J end by 0 bases, with 9 bases between. CDR3 sequence (DNA): TGTGCCAGTAGTATCTCGGGAAGCTCCTACGAGCAGTACTTC. The encoded protein is CASSISGSSYEQYF.